These 14 T cell receptor beta chains originate from one sample sequenced in a study of cytotoxic CD8 clonotypes in ibrutinib-treated CLL. Assay used: immunoSEQ multiplex PCR; TCRdb lists only in-frame clones, some missing. The sample has around 330,000 clones; 67% are singletons. The sample was PBMCs, taken after 36 months of ibrutinib treatment. Receptors originate from a human donor with chronic lymphocytic leukemia.

J is TRBJ1-1 and V is TRBV7-8; D is uncertain. Between the trimmed V and J ends, which lost 3 bases and 0 bases, there was a span of 5 bases. There are 13 residues in the CDR3. Germline V gene data show CDR1 as SGHVS and CDR2 as FQNEAQ. The CDR3 reads CASSLRMNTEAFF. CDR3 DNA: TGTGCCAGCAGCTTGAGAATGAACACTGAAGCTTTCTTT. The full variable domain, completed using reference TRBV7-8 and TRBJ1-1, is GAGVSQSPRYKVAKRGQDVALRCDPISGHVSLFWYQQALGQGPEFLTYFQNEAQLDKSGLPSDRFFAERPEGSVSTLKIQRTQQEDSAVYLCASSLRMNTEAFFGQGTRLTVV.

The genes are TRBV19 and TRBJ2-5, with TRBD2 matching 7 bases. J was trimmed by 5 bases and V by 2 bases; bases with no gene match: 5. Germline V lookup: CDR1 LNHDA, CDR2 SQIVND (reference sequence). The CDR3 has 14 residues. CDR3 residues: CASSISGNEETQYF. CDR3 nucleotides: TGTGCCAGTAGTATAAGCGGGAACGAGGAGACCCAGTACTTC. The full variable domain, rest sourced from reference TRBV19 and TRBJ2-5, is DGGITQSPKYLFRKEGQNVTLSCEQNLNHDAMYWYRQDPGQGLRLIYYSQIVNDFQKGDIAEGYSVSREKKESFPLTVTSAQKNPTAFYLCASSISGNEETQYFGPGTRLLVL.

This clone has a handful of counts. The chain is built from TRBV13 and TRBJ2-7; D unresolved. Germline V gives CDR1 PRHDT, CDR2 FYEKMQ (reference sequence). Deletions cut 0 bases from V and 3 bases from J, with 6 bases between. The CDR3 consists of 13 residues. DNA of the CDR3: TGTGCCAGCAGCTTAGGTCCGGGCTACGAGCAGTACTTC. Its protein is CASSLGPGYEQYF.

This clone was detected a few times. This CDR3 is CASRSTGAIEKLFF. Written as DNA, the CDR3 is TGTGCCAGCAGGAGTACTGGGGCAATCGAAAAACTGTTTTTT. This chain connects TRBV6-1 to TRBJ1-4, with a tentative D call TRBD1 (5 bases). From germline, CDR1 is MNHNS and CDR2 SASEGT. The V end lost 6 bases, the J end lost 8 bases, and 16 bases lay between the germline ends. This CDR3 spans 14 amino acids.

This clone turned up a few times. This rearrangement joins TRBV4-1 to TRBJ2-1; TRBD2 might be the D (5 bases). Germline V gene sequence: CDR1 MGHRA, CDR2 YSYEKL. This CDR3 is 15 amino acids long. V gave up 3 bases and J gave up 2 bases, with 11 bases separating them. This chain's CDR3 is CASSHYGLTYNEQFF. The CDR3 DNA is TGCGCCAGCAGCCACTATGGACTTACCTACAATGAGCAGTTCTTC.

The chain is built from TRBV9 and TRBJ2-1, with D tentatively TRBD2 (6 bases). The germline V gene encodes CDR1 SGDLS and CDR2 YYNGEE. The CDR3 has 15 amino acids. The germline V and J ends were trimmed by 0 bases and 3 bases, with 10 bases remaining between them. This chain's CDR3 is CASSVGRANYNEQFF. DNA of the CDR3: TGTGCCAGCAGCGTAGGGAGGGCCAACTACAATGAGCAGTTCTTC.

There are a few counts of this clone. The V call is TRBV6-5, the J call TRBJ2-4; D not resolved. Germline CDR1 and CDR2: MNHEY and SVGAGI. CDR3 length equals 15 residues. V lost 4 bases, J lost 1 base, and 11 bases lay in between. For the CDR3, the DNA is TGTGCCAGCAGTTCACCAACGAAGGCCAAAAACATTCAGTACTTC. This translates into CASSSPTKAKNIQYF.

V usage is TRBV7-2 and J usage is TRBJ2-3, with TRBD2 matching 8 bases. The V gene end was trimmed by 5 bases and the J gene end by 3 bases; junction bases not matched to a gene: 7. The CDR3 is 15 amino acids. Germline CDR1 is SGHTA and CDR2 is FQGNSA. The CDR3 sequence: CASSRGGIGTDTQYF. The CDR3, as DNA: TGTGCCAGCAGCCGCGGGGGGATAGGGACAGATACGCAGTATTTT.

The rearrangement links TRBV27 to TRBJ2-1; no reliable D call. This CDR3 comprises 13 residues. Between the trimmed V and J ends, which lost 5 bases and 7 bases, there was a span of 12 bases. Germline CDR1 and CDR2: MNHEY and SMNVEV (reference sequence). The DNA of the CDR3 is TGTGCCAGCAGTAGGGCAGTCCGTAATGAGCAGTTCTTC. This gives the protein CASSRAVRNEQFF.

This chain links TRBV2 with TRBJ2-7; 7 nucleotides agree with TRBD2. V shed 6 bases and J 2 bases; nucleotides not matched to a gene: 7. The CDR3 consists of 14 residues. Germline CDR1 SNHLY, CDR2 FYNNEI. CDR3 loop: CASRRREDPYEQYF. CDR3 DNA: TGTGCCAGCAGGCGACGGGAGGACCCCTACGAGCAGTACTTC.

This clone was seen only a few times. The V call is TRBV18, the J call TRBJ2-3; 7 nucleotides match TRBD1. With 7 bases clipped from V and 1 base from J, the junction kept 8 bases outside the gene matches. The CDR3 has 15 residues. Germline CDR1 and CDR2: KGHSH and LQKENI. Here the CDR3 DNA reads TGTGCCAGCTTATGGGGACAGAAACGCACAGATACGCAGTATTTT. It codes for CASLWGQKRTDTQYF.

J is TRBJ2-7 and V is TRBV23-1, with unresolved D. TRBV23-1 has ORF status, its function being uncertain. Trimming removed 0 bases from V and 0 bases from J, with 12 bases in between. The CDR3 consists of 16 residues. The CDR3 sequence is CASSQSHVCCSYEQYF. In DNA, the CDR3 is TGCGCCAGCAGTCAATCCCATGTGTGCTGCTCCTACGAGCAGTACTTC.

The V call is TRBV6-6, the J call TRBJ2-4; 10 bases match TRBD1. This CDR3 has 15 amino acids. Looked up from germline, CDR1 is MNHNY and CDR2 is SVGAGI (reference sequence). With 8 bases clipped from V and 2 bases from J, the junction kept 6 bases outside the gene matches. CDR3 in amino acids: CASGGQGVTKNIQYF. In DNA, the CDR3 is TGTGCCAGCGGAGGACAGGGGGTGACCAAAAACATTCAGTACTTC.

This chain uses TRBV2 with TRBJ1-1; D is ambiguous. The germline gives CDR1 SNHLY, CDR2 FYNNEI. CDR3 length equals 12 residues. V was clipped by 8 bases and J by 0 bases, with 7 bases between them. CDR3 bases: TGTGCCAGCTCTAAGATGAACACTGAAGCTTTCTTT. Translated, it gives CASSKMNTEAFF.